Detailed here is one T cell receptor beta chain. What it binds is unknown. These data belong to a study of OX40 agonist ivuxolimab in advanced cancers. The CDR3 is 14 residues long. V was trimmed by 10 bases and J by 0 bases, leaving 14 bases between them. Germline V CDR1 and CDR2: ENHRY, SYGVKD. Autoimmune disease history or systemic immunosuppression was exclusionary. Libraries were prepared by immunoSEQ multiplex PCR; TCRdb keeps only in-frame clonotypes and omits some of them. Of 58,000 or so clones listed, 83% are singletons. Study outcomes and limitations: Blood T cells, both CD4+ and CD8+, expanded clonally by week 6 at 0.1 to 3.0 mg/kg. In CD8+ T cells, expanded clones were on average more numerous than in CD4+.

This sequence was found in an adult with an advanced solid tumor such as melanoma, head and neck, liver or kidney cancer. This specimen consisted of CD4+ or CD8+ T cells sorted from blood, obtained in a trial of the OX40 agonist ivuxolimab. The chain recombines TRBV10-3 with TRBJ2-3, with D perhaps matching TRBD2 (6 bases). CDR3 DNA: TGTGCCACCGCCGGAAGCGGGAGCACAGATACGCAGTATTTT. Translation: CATAGSGSTDTQYF.